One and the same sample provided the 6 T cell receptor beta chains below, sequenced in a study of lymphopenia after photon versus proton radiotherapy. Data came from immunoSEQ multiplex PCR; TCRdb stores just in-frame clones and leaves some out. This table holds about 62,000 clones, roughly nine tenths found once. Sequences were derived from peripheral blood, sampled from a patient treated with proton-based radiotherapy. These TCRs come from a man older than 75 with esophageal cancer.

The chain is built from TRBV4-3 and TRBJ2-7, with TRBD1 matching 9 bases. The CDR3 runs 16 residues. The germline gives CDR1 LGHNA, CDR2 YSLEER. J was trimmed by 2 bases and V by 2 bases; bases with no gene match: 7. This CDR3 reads CASSQYPGQGTYEQYF. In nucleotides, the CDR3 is TGCGCCAGCAGCCAATACCCGGGACAGGGAACCTACGAGCAGTACTTC.

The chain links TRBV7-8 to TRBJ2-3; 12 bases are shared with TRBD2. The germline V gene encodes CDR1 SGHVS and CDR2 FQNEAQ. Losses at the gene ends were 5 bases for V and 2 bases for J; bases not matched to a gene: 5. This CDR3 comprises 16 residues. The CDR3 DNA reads TGTGCCAGCAGCCCCGGACTAGCGGGGAACACAGATACGCAGTATTTT. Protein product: CASSPGLAGNTDTQYF. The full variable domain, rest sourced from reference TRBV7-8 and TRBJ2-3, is GAGVSQSPRYKVAKRGQDVALRCDPISGHVSLFWYQQALGQGPEFLTYFQNEAQLDKSGLPSDRFFAERPEGSVSTLKIQRTQQEDSAVYLCASSPGLAGNTDTQYFGPGTRLTVL.

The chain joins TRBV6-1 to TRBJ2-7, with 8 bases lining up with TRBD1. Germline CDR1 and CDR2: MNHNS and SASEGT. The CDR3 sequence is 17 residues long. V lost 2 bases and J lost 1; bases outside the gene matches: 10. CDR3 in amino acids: CASSEISPRTGSYEQYF. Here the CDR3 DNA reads TGTGCCAGCAGTGAAATCTCCCCCCGGACAGGGTCCTACGAGCAGTACTTC.

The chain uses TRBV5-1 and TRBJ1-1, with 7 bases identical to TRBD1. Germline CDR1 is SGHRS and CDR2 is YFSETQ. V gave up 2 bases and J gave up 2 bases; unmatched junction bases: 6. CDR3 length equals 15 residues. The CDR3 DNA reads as TGCGCCAGCAGCTTCGGGGACAGAATCAACACTGAAGCTTTCTTT. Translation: CASSFGDRINTEAFF.

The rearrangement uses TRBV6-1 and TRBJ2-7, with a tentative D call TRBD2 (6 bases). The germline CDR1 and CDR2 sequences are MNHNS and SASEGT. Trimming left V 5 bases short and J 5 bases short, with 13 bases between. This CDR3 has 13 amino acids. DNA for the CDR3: TGTGCCAGCAGTATGGGACTTAACGACGAGCAGTACTTC. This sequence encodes CASSMGLNDEQYF.

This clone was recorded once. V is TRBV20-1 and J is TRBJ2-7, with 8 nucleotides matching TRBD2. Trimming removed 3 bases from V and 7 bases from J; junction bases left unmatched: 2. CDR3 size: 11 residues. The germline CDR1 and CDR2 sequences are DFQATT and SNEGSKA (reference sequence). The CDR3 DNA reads TGCAGTGCTAGGCCGGGGGGGGAGCAGTACTTC. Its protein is CSARPGGEQYF.